Each of the 17 T cell receptor beta chains below was sequenced from the same sample in a study of blood T cell repertoires in COVID-19. Data came from immunoSEQ multiplex PCR; TCRdb stores just in-frame clones and leaves some out. Of 200,000 to 250,000 clones detected, 82% appear once; the ten largest clones hold more than 4.5%. Sequenced input: peripheral blood. These receptors originate from an elderly woman with active or convalescent COVID-19.

This clone occurred once. The rearrangement uses TRBV5-1 and TRBJ1-2, with a weak D call TRBD1 (5 bases). V was shortened by 5 bases and J by 2 bases, with 10 bases between the two germline ends. Germline values: CDR1 SGHRS, CDR2 YFSETQ. The CDR3 contains 13 residues. CDR3 sequence: CASRLDSNYGYTF. DNA for the CDR3: TGCGCCAGCAGACTTGACAGCAACTATGGCTACACCTTC.

The CDR3 coding sequence is TGCGCCAGCAGCTTGGTATTAGCTAGCACAGATACGCAGTATTTT. Translation: CASSLVLASTDTQYF. The chain uses TRBV5-1 and TRBJ2-3; D remains unclear. Looked up from germline, CDR1 is SGHRS and CDR2 is YFSETQ. The CDR3 has 15 amino acids. Trimming shortened V by 0 bases and J by 0 bases, and 8 bases separated the two germline ends.

V gene TRBV6-5 combines with J gene TRBJ2-2, with D perhaps matching TRBD1 (5 bases). Germline V gene lookup returns CDR1 MNHEY and CDR2 SVGAGI. CDR3 length equals 14 residues. Trimming removed 6 bases from V and 4 bases from J, with 12 bases in between. The CDR3 DNA follows: TGTGCCAGCAGAAAACAGGCGGTCACCGGGGAGCTGTTTTTT. As protein: CASRKQAVTGELFF.

The V and J genes are TRBV21-1 and TRBJ2-1; the table names TRBD2, a call not compared with the DNA. TRBV21-1 is a pseudogene segment. The CDR3 is 18 amino acids. The CDR3 loop is CASSKVASGGNPYNEQFF. CDR3 DNA: TGTGCCAGCAGCAAAGTAGCTAGCGGGGGAAACCCCTACAATGAGCAGTTCTTC.

This rearrangement joins TRBV5-8 to TRBJ1-5, with D uncertain. This CDR3 has 12 amino acids. Looked up from germline, CDR1 is SGHTS and CDR2 is YDEGEE. V was shortened by 0 bases and J by 7 bases, with 5 bases between the two germline ends. The CDR3 reads CASSLAGQPQHF. The CDR3 region has the DNA TGTGCCAGCAGCTTGGCGGGACAGCCCCAGCATTTT.

This clone has more than one count but fewer than ten. The rearrangement uses TRBV12-3 or TRBV12-4 and TRBJ1-5; TRBD1 agrees at 8 bases. Trimming at V came to 6 bases and at J to 6 bases, leaving 4 bases not matched to a gene. The length of the CDR3 is 13 residues. The CDR3 protein is CASSTGGIQPQHF. As DNA, the CDR3 is TGTGCCAGCAGCACAGGGGGTATTCAGCCCCAGCATTTT.

CDR3 loop: CASSFLPGLGETQYF. DNA of the CDR3: TGCGCCAGCAGCTTCCTGCCGGGACTGGGGGAGACCCAGTACTTC. The V gene is TRBV5-1, the J gene TRBJ2-5; the D gene is possibly TRBD2 (6 bases). V lost 2 bases, J lost 5 bases, and 16 bases lay in between. Per the germline V gene, CDR1 is SGHRS and CDR2 is YFSETQ. CDR3 length: 15 residues.

The CDR3: CASRGTGYTEAFF. The CDR3 coding sequence is TGTGCCAGCAGGGGGACAGGGTACACTGAAGCTTTCTTT. The rearrangement joins TRBV6-5 to TRBJ1-1; 9 bases line up with TRBD1. The trim removed 6 bases at V and 3 bases at J, leaving 2 bases unmatched. The length of the CDR3 is 13 residues. CDR1 and CDR2 (germline): MNHEY, SVGAGI.

This sequence joins TRBV3-1 (or the pseudogene TRBV3-2) and TRBJ2-1, with 13 bases identical to TRBD2. J gave up 9 bases and V 4 bases, and 9 bases lay outside the gene matches. The CDR3 length is 16 residues. Germline CDR1 reads LGHDT; CDR2 reads YNNKEL (reference sequence). CDR3: CASSRSGLAGSLEQFF. In DNA form, the CDR3 reads TGTGCCAGCAGCCGGTCGGGACTAGCGGGAAGTCTTGAGCAGTTCTTC.

CDR3 in DNA: TGTGCCAGCAGAAGTACCGGGACAGCACGATCCGGGGAGCTGTTTTTT. It codes for CASRSTGTARSGELFF. V gene TRBV5-6 combines with J gene TRBJ2-2; 7 bases are a match to TRBD1. CDR1 is SGHDT, CDR2 YYEEEE, per germline. The CDR3 extends over 16 amino acids. V was pared by 5 bases and J by 6 bases, with 13 bases of the junction left unmatched.

This clone was observed a handful of times. The rearrangement links TRBV18 to TRBJ2-7, with D hard to call. CDR1 KGHSH and CDR2 LQKENI come from the germline V gene. The CDR3 runs to 13 residues. V was shortened by 5 bases and J by 2 bases, with 10 bases between the two germline ends. The CDR3 reads CASSAGSTYEQYF. In DNA form, the CDR3 reads TGTGCCAGCTCAGCTGGCTCCACCTACGAGCAGTACTTC.

The chain recombines TRBV3-1 (or the pseudogene TRBV3-2) with TRBJ1-1, with D perhaps TRBD1 (6 bases). V gave up 1 base and J gave up 11 bases, with 14 bases separating them. Germline V CDR1 and CDR2: LGHDT, YNNKEL (reference sequence). The CDR3 is made up of 13 amino acids. The CDR3, as DNA: TGTGCCAGCAGCCAAGGAACAACAGGGTGGGCTTTCTTT. Amino acid sequence: CASSQGTTGWAFF.

The chain employs TRBV5-1 and TRBJ2-3; 11 nucleotides align to TRBD1. This CDR3 is built from 14 residues. With V trimmed by 1 base and J by 6 bases, 1 base remained unmatched. Germline V gene lookup returns CDR1 SGHRS and CDR2 YFSETQ. The CDR3 bases are TGCGCCAGCAGCTTGCGGACAGGGGGCGATACGCAGTATTTT. It codes for CASSLRTGGDTQYF. Drawing the rest from reference TRBV5-1 and TRBJ2-3, the complete variable domain is KAGVTQTPRYLIKTRGQQVTLSCSPISGHRSVSWYQQTPGQGLQFLFEYFSETQRNKGNFPGRFSGRQFSNSRSEMNVSTLELGDSALYLCASSLRTGGDTQYFGPGTRLTVL.

This clone was detected once. The CDR3: CASSPREDIQYF. The CDR3 DNA is TGTGCCAGCTCACCAAGGGAGGACATTCAGTACTTC. V is TRBV18 and J is TRBJ2-4; weak D call: TRBD2 (6 bases). Trimming left V 2 bases short and J 8 bases short, with 7 bases between. This CDR3 region has 12 residues. Per germline, CDR1 KGHSH and CDR2 LQKENI.

This chain links TRBV4-1 with TRBJ2-7, with TRBD2 as a possible D gene (6 bases). Trimming removed 5 bases from V and 4 bases from J, with 18 bases in between. CDR3 length equals 15 residues. Germline lookup yields CDR1 MGHRA and CDR2 YSYEKL. CDR3 DNA: TGCGCCAGCAGCGGCCGGGACTCCCTTCCTTACGAGCAGTACTTC. Translated: CASSGRDSLPYEQYF.

The V and J genes are TRBV30 and TRBJ2-7; 8 bases are shared with TRBD1. V lost 1 base, J lost 2 bases, and 7 bases stayed unmatched. This CDR3 has 15 amino acids. Germline assignment: CDR1 GTSNPN and CDR2 SVGIG (reference sequence). CDR3 sequence: CAWSEVTGGTYEQYF. Written as DNA, the CDR3 is TGTGCCTGGAGTGAAGTCACAGGGGGGACCTACGAGCAGTACTTC. Complete variable domain (other parts from reference TRBV30 and TRBJ2-7): SQTIHQWPATLVQPVGSPLSLECTVEGTSNPNLYWYRQAAGRGLQLLFYSVGIGQISSEVPQNLSASRPQDRQFILSSKKLLLSDSGFYLCAWSEVTGGTYEQYFGPGTRLTVT.

The rearrangement uses TRBV18 and TRBJ1-1; 7 bases map to TRBD1. The V segment lost 0 bases and the J segment 4 bases; nucleotides outside the gene matches: 2. CDR1 and CDR2 (germline): KGHSH, LQKENI. The CDR3 is 14 amino acids. The CDR3 is CASSPPAGGTEAFF. The CDR3 DNA reads as TGTGCCAGCTCACCACCGGCAGGGGGCACTGAAGCTTTCTTT.